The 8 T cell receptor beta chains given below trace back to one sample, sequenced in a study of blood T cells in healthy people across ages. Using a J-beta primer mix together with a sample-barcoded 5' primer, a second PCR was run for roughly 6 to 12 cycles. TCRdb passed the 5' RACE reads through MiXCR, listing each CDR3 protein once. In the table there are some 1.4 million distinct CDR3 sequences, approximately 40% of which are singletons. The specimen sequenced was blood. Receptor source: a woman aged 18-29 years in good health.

CDR3 sequence reads: CASSYKAYGYTF. The CDR3, as DNA: TGTGCCAGCAGTTACAAGGCTTATGGCTACACCTTC. This chain uses TRBV12-3 or TRBV12-4 with TRBJ1-2; no firm D call. The CDR3 has 12 residues. Deletions cut 4 bases from V and 5 bases from J, with 8 bases between.

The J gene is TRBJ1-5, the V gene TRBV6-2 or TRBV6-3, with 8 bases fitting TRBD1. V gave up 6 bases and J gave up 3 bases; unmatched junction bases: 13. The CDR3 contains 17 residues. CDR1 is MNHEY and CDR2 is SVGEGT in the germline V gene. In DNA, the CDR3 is TGTGCCAGCAGGGCAAGGACAGGGTGGGGATACAATCAGCCCCAGCATTTT. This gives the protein CASRARTGWGYNQPQHF.

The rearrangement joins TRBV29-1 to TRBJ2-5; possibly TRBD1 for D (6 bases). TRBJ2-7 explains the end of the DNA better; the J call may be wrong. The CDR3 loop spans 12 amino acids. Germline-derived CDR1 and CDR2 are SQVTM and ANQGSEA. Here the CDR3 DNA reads TGCAGCGTCCGGGACACTCATTACGAGCAGTACTTC. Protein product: CSVRDTHYEQYF.

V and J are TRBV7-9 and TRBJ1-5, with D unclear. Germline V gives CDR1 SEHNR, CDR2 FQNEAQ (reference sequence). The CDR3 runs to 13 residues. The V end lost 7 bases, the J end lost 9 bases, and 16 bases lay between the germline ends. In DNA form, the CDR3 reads TGTGCCAGCACCACGGGGAACGGCCGGCCCCAGCATTTT. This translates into CASTTGNGRPQHF. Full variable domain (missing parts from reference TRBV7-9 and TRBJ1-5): DTGVSQNPRHKITKRGQNVTFRCDPISEHNRLYWYRQTLGQGPEFLTYFQNEAQLEKSRLLSDRFSAERPKGSFSTLEIQRTEQGDSAMYLCASTTGNGRPQHFGDGTRLSIL.

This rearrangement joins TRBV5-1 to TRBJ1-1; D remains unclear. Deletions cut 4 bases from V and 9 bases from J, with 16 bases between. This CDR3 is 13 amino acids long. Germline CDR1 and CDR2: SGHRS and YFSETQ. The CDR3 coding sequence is TGCGCCAGCAGCCTCCTTGAAGGACGAAAAGCTTTCTTT. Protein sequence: CASSLLEGRKAFF. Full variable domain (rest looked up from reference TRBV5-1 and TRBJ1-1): KAGVTQTPRYLIKTRGQQVTLSCSPISGHRSVSWYQQTPGQGLQFLFEYFSETQRNKGNFPGRFSGRQFSNSRSEMNVSTLELGDSALYLCASSLLEGRKAFFGQGTRLTVV.

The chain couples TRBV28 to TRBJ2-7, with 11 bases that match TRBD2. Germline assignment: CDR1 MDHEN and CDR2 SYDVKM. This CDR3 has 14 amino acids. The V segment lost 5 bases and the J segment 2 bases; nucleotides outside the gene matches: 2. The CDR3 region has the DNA TGTGCCAGCAGTGGGACTAGCGGTCCCTACGAGCAGTACTTC. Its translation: CASSGTSGPYEQYF.

The CDR3 coding sequence is TGCGCCAGCAGCCAAGTGAGGGCCAATCAGCCCCAGCATTTT. It encodes CASSQVRANQPQHF. The chain joins TRBV4-1 to TRBJ1-5, with D unclear. V shed 1 base and J shed 3 bases, with 7 bases lying between them. The CDR3 consists of 14 residues. CDR1 is MGHRA, CDR2 YSYEKL, per germline.

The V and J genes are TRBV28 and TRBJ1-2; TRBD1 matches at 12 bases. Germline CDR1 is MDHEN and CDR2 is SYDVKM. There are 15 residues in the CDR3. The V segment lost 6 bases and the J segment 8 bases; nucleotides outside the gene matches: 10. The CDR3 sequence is CASREGQGAKLGYTF. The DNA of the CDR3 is TGTGCCAGCAGGGAGGGACAGGGGGCTAAGTTGGGCTACACCTTC.